The next 7 T cell receptor beta chains were all read from a single sample in a study of early T cells in non-severe SARS-CoV-2 infection. TCRdb redid the calling of the 5' RACE reads with MiXCR, one entry per CDR3 protein. Among tens of thousands of distinct CDR3 sequences, roughly 12% were seen once, and the ten largest hold 2.5% to 3%. Specimen: whole blood, collected at baseline. The source is an adult who was a healthcare worker with PCR-confirmed SARS-CoV-2 infection or an uninfected control (not recorded which).

This clonotype has a handful of counts. The chain employs TRBV6-6 and TRBJ2-5; TRBD2 aligns across 11 bases. Looked up from germline, CDR1 is MNHNY and CDR2 is SVGAGI (reference sequence). This CDR3 is 14 amino acids long. V lost 8 bases and J lost 4; bases outside the gene matches: 6. CDR3 nucleotides: TGTGCCAGCCGTCTAGCGGGGGGCAGAGAGACCCAGTACTTC. Protein: CASRLAGGRETQYF.

V and J are TRBV18 and TRBJ1-2; a possible D gene is TRBD1 (6 bases). Deletions cut 5 bases from V and 6 bases from J, with 19 bases between. This CDR3 is built from 15 residues. The germline V gene encodes CDR1 KGHSH and CDR2 LQKENI. DNA of the CDR3: TGTGCCAGCTCATCCGAACAGGGTTTCAAAAATGGCTACACCTTC. Its protein is CASSSEQGFKNGYTF.

This clonotype showed up many times. The chain has TRBV18 and TRBJ2-7; D uncertain. Germline lookup yields CDR1 KGHSH and CDR2 LQKENI. The CDR3 extends over 15 amino acids. Between the trimmed V and J ends, which lost 0 bases and 3 bases, there was a span of 12 bases. This CDR3 is CASSPPSRVGYEQYF. The CDR3 coding sequence is TGTGCCAGCTCACCACCTAGTCGGGTAGGCTACGAGCAGTACTTC.

This clonotype was seen repeatedly, ten times or more. The CDR3 loop is CASSLRVSNDEQYF. CDR3 coding DNA: TGCGCCAGCAGCTTGAGGGTCTCCAACGACGAGCAGTACTTC. V usage is TRBV5-1 and J usage is TRBJ2-7; D not resolved. This CDR3 region has 14 residues. Germline CDR1 SGHRS, CDR2 YFSETQ. Between the trimmed V and J ends, which lost 1 base and 5 bases, there was a span of 13 bases.

This chain joins TRBV20-1 and TRBJ2-3; the D is unclear. The CDR3 contains 11 residues. V was pared by 4 bases and J by 5 bases, with 7 bases between. Germline CDR1 DFQATT, CDR2 SNEGSKA (reference sequence). The CDR3 reads CSAIIRDTQYF. The CDR3 DNA follows: TGCAGTGCTATTATTAGAGATACGCAGTATTTT.

This clonotype has only a few counts. This chain uses TRBV7-8 with TRBJ2-7; tentative D call: TRBD2 (5 bases). Trimming pared 1 base from V and 2 bases from J, leaving 6 bases between. This CDR3 comprises 13 residues. Germline-derived CDR1 and CDR2 are SGHVS and FQNEAQ. The CDR3 spells CASSLVGAYEQYF. The CDR3, as DNA: TGTGCCAGCAGCTTAGTCGGGGCCTACGAGCAGTACTTC.

This clonotype was found a few times. The chain employs TRBV2 and TRBJ2-3; D not certain. The CDR3 is 16 amino acids. V lost 4 bases and J lost 1, with 15 bases in between. The germline gives CDR1 SNHLY, CDR2 FYNNEI. The CDR3 sequence: CASSAIGGPRTDTQYF. CDR3 DNA: TGTGCCAGCAGTGCGATCGGCGGACCCCGCACAGATACGCAGTATTTT.